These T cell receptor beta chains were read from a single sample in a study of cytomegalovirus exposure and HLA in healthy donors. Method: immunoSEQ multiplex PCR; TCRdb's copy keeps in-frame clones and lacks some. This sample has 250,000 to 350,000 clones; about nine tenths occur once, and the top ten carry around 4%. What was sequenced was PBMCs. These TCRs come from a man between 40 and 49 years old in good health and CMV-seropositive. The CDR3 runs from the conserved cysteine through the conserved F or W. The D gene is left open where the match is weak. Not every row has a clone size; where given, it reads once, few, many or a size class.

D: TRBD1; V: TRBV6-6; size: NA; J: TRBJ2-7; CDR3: CASTYLGQGAGEQYF; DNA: TGCGCCAGCACCTACCTGGGACAGGGGGCAGGAGAGCAGTACTTC
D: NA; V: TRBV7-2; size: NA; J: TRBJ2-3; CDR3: CASSLAGDGGTDTQYF; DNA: TGTGCCAGCAGCTTAGCAGGGGATGGGGGCACAGATACGCAGTATTTT
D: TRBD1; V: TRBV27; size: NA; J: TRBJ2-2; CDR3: CASSLWDRGNTGELFF; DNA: TGTGCCAGCAGTTTATGGGACAGGGGGAACACCGGGGAGCTGTTTTTT
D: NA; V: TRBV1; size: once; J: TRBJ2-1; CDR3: CTSSRPLQLGLAGAEQFF; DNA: TGCACCAGCAGCCGCCCTTTACAACTCGGACTAGCGGGAGCTGAGCAGTTCTTC
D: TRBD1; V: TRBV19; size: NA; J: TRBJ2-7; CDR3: CASSGDRGGQQYF; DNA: TGTGCCAGTAGTGGGGACAGGGGAGGACAGCAGTACTTC
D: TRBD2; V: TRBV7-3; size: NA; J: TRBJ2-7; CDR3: CASSSSGRVHEQYF; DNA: TGTGCCAGCAGCTCTAGCGGGAGGGTTCACGAGCAGTACTTC
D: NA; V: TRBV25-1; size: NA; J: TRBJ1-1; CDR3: CASSPQFGKGSTEAFF; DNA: TGTGCCAGCAGTCCTCAGTTCGGTAAGGGGTCCACTGAAGCTTTCTTT
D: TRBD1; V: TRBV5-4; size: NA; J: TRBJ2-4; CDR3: CASSFWDSPARNIQYF; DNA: TGTGCCAGCAGCTTCTGGGACAGCCCGGCTCGGAACATTCAGTACTTC
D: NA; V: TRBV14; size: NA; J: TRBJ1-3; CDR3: CASSPQQISGNTIYF; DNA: TGTGCCAGCAGCCCTCAACAGATCTCTGGAAACACCATATATTTT
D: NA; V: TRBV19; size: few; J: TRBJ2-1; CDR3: CASKRGNEQFF; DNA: TGTGCCAGTAAACGGGGGAATGAGCAGTTCTTC
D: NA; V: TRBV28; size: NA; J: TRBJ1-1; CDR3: CASSLWTAENTEAFF; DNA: TGTGCCAGCAGTTTATGGACAGCCGAGAACACTGAAGCTTTCTTT
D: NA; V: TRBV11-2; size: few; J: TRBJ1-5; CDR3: CASSLGQGGQPQHF; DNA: TGTGCCAGCAGCTTAGGGCAGGGCGGTCAGCCCCAGCATTTT
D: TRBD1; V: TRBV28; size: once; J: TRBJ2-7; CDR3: CASSPQDRAYEQYF; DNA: TGTGCCAGCAGTCCCCAGGACAGGGCCTACGAGCAGTACTTC
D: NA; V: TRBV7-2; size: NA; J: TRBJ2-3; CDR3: CASSYYLATQADTQYF; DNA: TGTGCCAGCAGCTACTACCTAGCAACCCAGGCCGATACGCAGTATTTT
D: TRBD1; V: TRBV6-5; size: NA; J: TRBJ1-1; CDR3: CASSYSYRGATEAFF; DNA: TGTGCCAGCAGTTACTCCTACAGGGGGGCGACTGAAGCTTTCTTT